Below are 25 T cell receptor beta chains sequenced from a single sample in a study of T cell changes during pregnancy in multiple sclerosis. Sequencing used immunoSEQ multiplex PCR; TCRdb keeps in-frame clones, though not all of them. Of about 86,000 clones listed, under 95% are singletons. This specimen was peripheral blood, taken in the first trimester of pregnancy. These receptors were obtained from a female donor in good health, enrolled as a control in a pregnancy study.

This clone came up once. The chain has TRBV2 and TRBJ2-7; D might be TRBD1 (5 bases). The ends were cut back, 5 bases at V and 3 bases at J, with 8 bases in the middle. CDR1 is SNHLY and CDR2 is FYNNEI in the germline V gene. The length of the CDR3 is 12 residues. The CDR3 DNA reads as TGTGCCAGCAGTAGGACACTCTACGAGCAGTACTTC. It is translated as CASSRTLYEQYF.

The genes are TRBV2 and TRBJ1-5; 7 nucleotides match TRBD1. The V segment lost 7 bases and the J segment 4 bases; nucleotides outside the gene matches: 10. CDR1 SNHLY and CDR2 FYNNEI come from the germline V gene. CDR3 length: 15 residues. CDR3 sequence: CASKSSDRKNQPQHF. The CDR3 coding sequence is TGTGCCAGCAAAAGCTCGGACAGGAAAAATCAGCCCCAGCATTTT.

This clone was recorded only once. The chain links TRBV19 to TRBJ2-4; 11 positions match TRBD1. V lost 6 bases to trimming and J lost 0 bases; unmatched junction nucleotides: 19. Per the germline V gene, CDR1 is LNHDA and CDR2 is SQIVND (reference sequence). The CDR3 is made up of 21 amino acids. CDR3 coding DNA: TGTGCCAGTAGCGAGCGTACGGCGGGGACAGGGGGACGCCTAGCCAAAAACATTCAGTACTTC. This codes for CASSERTAGTGGRLAKNIQYF.

This rearrangement joins TRBV19 to TRBJ1-1; D call uncertain. With 6 bases removed from V and 2 bases from J, the gap between germline ends came to 10 bases. The germline gives CDR1 LNHDA, CDR2 SQIVND (reference sequence). The CDR3 sequence is 13 residues long. CDR3 DNA: TGTGCCAGTAGATGGGCGGGAAACACTGAAGCTTTCTTT. As protein: CASRWAGNTEAFF.

The chain is built from TRBV29-1 and TRBJ1-5; 7 nucleotides agree with TRBD1. V lost 5 bases and J lost 4; bases outside the gene matches: 5. The CDR3 extends over 13 amino acids. Per the germline V gene, CDR1 is SQVTM and CDR2 is ANQGSEA. CDR3 residues: CSVSGTANQPQHF. The CDR3 coding sequence is TGCAGCGTTTCCGGGACAGCAAATCAGCCCCAGCATTTT.

This clone was seen a single time. This chain uses TRBV27 with TRBJ2-1; D is ambiguous. V lost 1 base, J lost 7 bases, and 20 bases lay in between. In germline, CDR1 is MNHEY, CDR2 SMNVEV (reference sequence). This CDR3 has 17 residues. The CDR3 is CASSLLNERRSLNEQFF. In DNA form, the CDR3 reads TGTGCCAGCAGTTTATTAAATGAGCGACGGTCACTTAATGAGCAGTTCTTC.

This clone was recorded once. This sequence joins TRBV28 and TRBJ1-2, with 8 bases fitting TRBD1. Germline V gene lookup returns CDR1 MDHEN and CDR2 SYDVKM. There are 14 residues in the CDR3. Losses at the gene ends were 6 bases for V and 8 bases for J; bases not matched to a gene: 11. The CDR3: CASRSGQAHSGYTF. The CDR3 bases are TGTGCCAGCAGGTCGGGACAGGCCCATTCCGGCTACACCTTC.

The chain uses TRBV7-6 and TRBJ1-5; D is uncertain. Germline lookup yields CDR1 SGHVS and CDR2 FNYEAQ. Trimming shortened V by 0 bases and J by 2 bases, and 5 bases separated the two germline ends. CDR3 length: 14 residues. The CDR3 DNA reads TGTGCCAGCAGCTTAGCCGTTGGCAATCAGCCCCAGCATTTT. Amino acid sequence: CASSLAVGNQPQHF.

This clone was seen only once. This chain connects TRBV18 to TRBJ1-1; D unresolved. Germline-derived CDR1 and CDR2 are KGHSH and LQKENI. V was trimmed by 3 bases and J by 4 bases, leaving 15 bases between them. This CDR3 comprises 15 residues. CDR3 in DNA: TGTGCCAGCTCACCTACAAGGTCGGGTGTCACTGAAGCTTTCTTT. Translated: CASSPTRSGVTEAFF.

The genes are TRBV5-8 and TRBJ2-1; 9 nucleotides match TRBD1. Germline CDR1 SGHTS, CDR2 YDEGEE. Unmatched junction bases numbered 6, after V lost 4 bases and J lost 7 bases. The CDR3 is 14 residues long. This CDR3 is CASSADRGRNEQFF. CDR3 bases: TGTGCCAGCAGCGCGGACAGGGGCAGGAATGAGCAGTTCTTC.

The genes are TRBV4-3 and TRBJ1-4, with 7 bases matching TRBD1. CDR1 is LGHNA, CDR2 YSLEER, per germline. After removal of 4 bases from V and 8 bases from J, the junction contained 7 bases not matched to a gene. The CDR3 has 14 amino acids. The CDR3 region is CASSLTGEHEKLFF. The CDR3 nucleotides read TGCGCCAGCAGCCTTACAGGGGAGCACGAAAAACTGTTTTTT.

The chain joins TRBV7-9 to TRBJ1-5; 8 positions agree with TRBD1. CDR1 and CDR2 from the germline V gene are SEHNR and FQNEAQ (reference sequence). Trimming cost V 3 bases and J 6 bases; bases outside gene matches: 13. The CDR3 is 17 amino acids. The CDR3 sequence: CASSLSVQGALRQPQHF. CDR3 nucleotides: TGTGCCAGCAGCTTGAGTGTTCAGGGGGCTTTGCGTCAGCCCCAGCATTTT. The full variable domain, completed using reference TRBV7-9 and TRBJ1-5, is DTGVSQNPRHKITKRGQNVTFRCDPISEHNRLYWYRQTLGQGPEFLTYFQNEAQLEKSRLLSDRFSAERPKGSFSTLEIQRTEQGDSAMYLCASSLSVQGALRQPQHFGDGTRLSIL.

The chain is built from TRBV30 and TRBJ2-7; 9 bases fit TRBD1. V dropped 0 bases and J dropped 3; count of bases not matched to a gene: 6. Germline V gene sequence: CDR1 GTSNPN, CDR2 SVGIG (reference sequence). The CDR3 runs to 15 residues. CDR3: CAWSVFGTGLYEQYF. For the CDR3, the DNA is TGTGCCTGGAGTGTCTTCGGGACAGGGCTCTACGAGCAGTACTTC.

The chain employs TRBV19 and TRBJ1-2; 8 bases map to TRBD1. V shed 6 bases and J 4 bases; nucleotides not matched to a gene: 7. Germline CDR1 reads LNHDA; CDR2 reads SQIVND (reference sequence). The CDR3 length is 14 residues. CDR3 in amino acids: CASRYTGGGYGYTF. CDR3 nucleotide sequence: TGTGCCAGTAGATATACAGGGGGAGGCTATGGCTACACCTTC. Full variable domain (outside the CDR3, taken from reference TRBV19 and TRBJ1-2): DGGITQSPKYLFRKEGQNVTLSCEQNLNHDAMYWYRQDPGQGLRLIYYSQIVNDFQKGDIAEGYSVSREKKESFPLTVTSAQKNPTAFYLCASRYTGGGYGYTFGSGTRLTVV.

V is TRBV4-3 and J is TRBJ2-3; 12 bases agree with TRBD2. Germline trimming cut 0 bases from V and 7 bases from J; bases unmatched to any gene: 5. Germline V lookup: CDR1 LGHNA, CDR2 YSLEER. The CDR3 covers 16 residues. CDR3 coding DNA: TGCGCCAGCAGCCAAGATCCTAGCGGGGGGGTCAATACGCAGTATTTT. It specifies CASSQDPSGGVNTQYF.

This clone has a handful of counts. The chain has TRBV25-1 and TRBJ2-3, with TRBD1 as a possible D gene (6 bases). V lost 6 bases, J lost 0 bases, and 7 bases lay in between. The CDR3 has 13 amino acids. Germline CDR1 reads MGHDK; CDR2 reads SYGVNS. Here the CDR3 DNA reads TGTGCCAGCAGACAGGGTAGCACAGATACGCAGTATTTT. This codes for CASRQGSTDTQYF.

Only one count was recorded for this clone. The chain recombines TRBV7-6 with TRBJ1-1; D not resolved. V lost 1 base and J 0 bases, leaving 9 bases between the germline ends. Germline V gene sequence: CDR1 SGHVS, CDR2 FNYEAQ. This CDR3 comprises 15 residues. The CDR3 reads CASSLEQKMNTEAFF. The CDR3 DNA reads TGTGCCAGCAGCTTAGAACAGAAAATGAACACTGAAGCTTTCTTT.

The chain couples TRBV14 to TRBJ1-2; D uncertain. This CDR3 has 13 amino acids. CDR1 and CDR2 from the germline V gene are SGHDN and FVKESK. The V and J ends lost 5 bases and 8 bases respectively, with 15 bases between them. The CDR3 region has the DNA TGTGCCAGCAGCTCAAATACGGGGTTCGGCTACACCTTC. Its protein is CASSSNTGFGYTF.

This chain joins TRBV9 and TRBJ1-2; TRBD1 is a possible D gene (6 bases). The CDR3 is 15 amino acids. The germline V gene has CDR1 SGDLS and CDR2 YYNGEE. Trimming took 4 bases from V and 1 from J, leaving 14 bases between them. This chain's CDR3 is CASSLTTGYNYGYTF. DNA for the CDR3: TGTGCCAGCAGCTTGACGACAGGATATAACTATGGCTACACCTTC.

The V and J genes are TRBV6-5 and TRBJ1-1, with D perhaps matching TRBD1 (5 bases). The CDR3 has 14 residues. Germline V gene data show CDR1 as MNHEY and CDR2 as SVGAGI. V lost 4 bases to trimming and J lost 6 bases, with 15 bases between them. The CDR3 is CASSWAQEIPEAFF. In DNA, the CDR3 is TGTGCCAGCAGTTGGGCACAGGAGATACCTGAAGCTTTCTTT.

This sequence joins TRBV7-2 and TRBJ1-5; D perhaps matches TRBD1 (5 bases). CDR3 length: 16 residues. Germline-derived CDR1 and CDR2 are SGHTA and FQGNSA. V lost 0 bases and J 5 bases, leaving 14 bases between the germline ends. The chain's CDR3 is CASSLALTESYQPQHF. The CDR3 bases are TGTGCCAGCAGCTTAGCGCTGACAGAAAGTTATCAGCCCCAGCATTTT.

The chain combines TRBV19 with TRBJ2-3; 7 nucleotides match TRBD1. Germline CDR1 is LNHDA and CDR2 is SQIVND (reference sequence). CDR3 length: 13 residues. The ends lost 6 bases at V and 8 bases at J; junction bases unmatched: 8. In nucleotides, the CDR3 is TGTGCCAGTAGCCAAGGGAACAGGGGTACGCAGTATTTT. This gives the protein CASSQGNRGTQYF.

This chain links TRBV4-3 with TRBJ1-5; no definite D call. Trimming took 0 bases from V and 5 from J, leaving 11 bases between them. Per the germline V gene, CDR1 is LGHNA and CDR2 is YSLEER. This CDR3 is built from 15 residues. CDR3 sequence reads: CASSQDWVAHQPQHF. The CDR3 nucleotides are TGCGCCAGCAGCCAAGATTGGGTAGCACATCAGCCCCAGCATTTT.

The chain combines TRBV5-1 with TRBJ2-5, with TRBD2 matching 12 bases. The CDR3 loop spans 14 amino acids. The germline CDR1 and CDR2 sequences are SGHRS and YFSETQ. J was trimmed by 5 bases and V by 4 bases; bases with no gene match: 3. CDR3: CASSTTSGGETQYF. The CDR3 region has the DNA TGCGCCAGCAGCACAACTAGCGGGGGGGAGACCCAGTACTTC.

The gene calls are TRBV9 and TRBJ1-4; tentatively, D is TRBD1 (6 bases). This CDR3 contains 14 residues. CDR1 and CDR2 (germline): SGDLS, YYNGEE. Trimming left V 3 bases short and J 7 bases short, with 13 bases between. The CDR3, as DNA: TGTGCCAGCAGCGGGGATCAGGGGTTTGAAAAACTGTTTTTT. This gives the protein CASSGDQGFEKLFF.